The 20 T cell receptor beta chains reported below all come from one sample, sequenced in a study of shared clonotypes between healthy human individuals (dated by TCRdb to the early 2020s). Library preparation used the immunoSEQ multiplex PCR assay. This immuneACCESS table, as held by TCRdb, lists in-frame sequences with V and J called but not all clones. Of the missing ones, under half trace to an unresolved V gene in checked studies; the others have no known cause. Counted in this sample were about 980,000 clones; around 80% of them appeared once. Over 1.3% of the sample comes from the top ten. The sample taken for sequencing was memory CD4+ T cells sorted from blood. The cell subset or site label corresponds to: CD45RA-negative fraction. The origin of the receptors is a man between 18 and 35 years old in good health.

The chain carries TRBV5-4 and TRBJ2-1; TRBD1 aligns across 9 bases. The CDR3 spans 13 residues. The V segment lost 5 bases and the J segment 15 bases; nucleotides outside the gene matches: 12. Germline V gives CDR1 SGHNT, CDR2 YYREEE (reference sequence). The chain's CDR3 is CASSYDRGERTFF. In DNA, the CDR3 is TGTGCCAGCAGTTACGACAGGGGGGAGAGGACGTTCTTC.

The chain recombines TRBV30 with TRBJ2-7, with 9 positions matching TRBD1. Per the germline V gene, CDR1 is GTSNPN and CDR2 is SVGIG (reference sequence). CDR3 size: 13 residues. After removal of 2 bases from V and 7 bases from J, the junction contained 6 bases not matched to a gene. The CDR3: CAWSLQGAGEQYF. In DNA form, the CDR3 reads TGTGCCTGGAGTTTACAGGGGGCGGGGGAGCAGTACTTC.

The V gene is TRBV9, the J gene TRBJ2-7; D could derive from TRBD1 or TRBD2 (5 bases each). The CDR3 is made up of 15 amino acids. Trimming pared 3 bases from V and 0 bases from J, leaving 13 bases between. Germline V lookup: CDR1 SGDLS, CDR2 YYNGEE. The CDR3 protein is CASSAGDPSSYEQYF. The CDR3 nucleotides are TGTGCCAGCAGCGCCGGGGACCCTAGCTCCTACGAGCAGTACTTC.

The chain combines TRBV6-1 with TRBJ1-5, with unresolved D. The CDR3 loop spans 13 amino acids. V gave up 7 bases and J gave up 5 bases, with 12 bases separating them. Germline values: CDR1 MNHNS, CDR2 SASEGT. CDR3 sequence reads: CASTRSLDQPQHF. The CDR3 DNA reads as TGTGCCAGCACGCGGTCCCTCGATCAGCCCCAGCATTTT.

V gene TRBV28 combines with J gene TRBJ1-5; TRBD1 matches 9 bases. CDR3 size: 15 residues. CDR1 and CDR2 from the germline V gene are MDHEN and SYDVKM. Unmatched junction bases numbered 7, after V lost 5 bases and J lost 5 bases. The chain's CDR3 is CASSGTGRGDQPQHF. CDR3 sequence (DNA): TGTGCCAGCAGTGGGACAGGGAGAGGGGATCAGCCCCAGCATTTT.

The chain recombines TRBV21-1 with TRBJ2-2; no DNA check was done on the table's D call, TRBD2. TRBV21-1 is listed as a pseudogene. This CDR3 is 12 amino acids long. The CDR3 nucleotides are TGTGCCAGCAGCACCCGTGCCGGGGAGCTGTTTTTT. Translation gives CASSTRAGELFF.

This rearrangement joins TRBV6-5 to TRBJ2-3; D remains unclear. Germline V gene sequence: CDR1 MNHEY, CDR2 SVGAGI. Trimming removed 2 bases from V and 4 bases from J, with 4 bases in between. This CDR3 has 12 amino acids. The CDR3 protein is CASSYGPDTQYF. DNA of the CDR3: TGTGCCAGCAGTTACGGTCCAGATACGCAGTATTTT.

This chain links TRBV9 with TRBJ2-1; 10 bases agree with TRBD2. Germline assignment: CDR1 SGDLS and CDR2 YYNGEE. The CDR3 totals 16 residues. Trimming at V came to 0 bases and at J to 8 bases, leaving 8 bases not matched to a gene. In DNA form, the CDR3 reads TGTGCCAGCAGCGTAGAAGGGATGAGCGGGAGGGATGAGCAGTTCTTC. The encoded protein is CASSVEGMSGRDEQFF.

The CDR3 loop reads CASSPSGRTGYTF. CDR3 in DNA: TGTGCCAGCAGCCCAAGCGGACGAACCGGCTACACCTTC. This sequence joins TRBV5-5 and TRBJ1-2; unclear D gene. This CDR3 is built from 13 residues. The V end lost 4 bases, the J end lost 8 bases, and 15 bases lay between the germline ends. Germline CDR1 reads SGHKS; CDR2 reads YYEKEE (reference sequence).

The chain combines TRBV18 with TRBJ2-7, with D perhaps matching TRBD1 (5 bases). The CDR3 sequence is 14 residues long. V was shortened by 3 bases and J by 1 base, with 10 bases between the two germline ends. The germline CDR1 and CDR2 sequences are KGHSH and LQKENI. Here the CDR3 DNA reads TGTGCCAGCTCACCTCGACAGTCTTCCTACGAGCAGTACTTC. It yields the protein CASSPRQSSYEQYF. Filled out from reference TRBV18 and TRBJ2-7, the complete variable domain reads NAGVMQNPRHLVRRRGQEARLRCSPMKGHSHVYWYRQLPEEGLKFMVYLQKENIIDESGMPKERFSAEFPKEGPSILRIQQVVRGDSAAYFCASSPRQSSYEQYFGPGTRLTVT.

The chain combines TRBV7-9 with TRBJ1-2; the match to TRBD1 covers 9 bases. The trim removed 5 bases at V and 5 bases at J, leaving 9 bases unmatched. The CDR3 runs to 15 residues. The germline gives CDR1 SEHNR, CDR2 FQNEAQ (reference sequence). CDR3 amino acids: CASSPQGAIGYGYTF. The CDR3 DNA follows: TGTGCCAGCAGCCCACAGGGGGCGATTGGGTATGGCTACACCTTC.

This clone was counted a single time. The chain carries TRBV6-4 and TRBJ2-7; the D gene is possibly TRBD1 (6 bases). V lost 6 bases and J lost 12, with 15 bases in between. The CDR3 has 11 amino acids. CDR1 and CDR2 (germline): MRHNA, SNTAGT. The CDR3 loop is CASRPRDIRYF. The DNA of the CDR3 is TGTGCCAGCAGGCCCCGGGACATTCGGTACTTC.

The chain has TRBV10-3 and TRBJ1-2; 8 positions agree with TRBD1. Germline lookup yields CDR1 ENHRY and CDR2 SYGVKD. V lost 6 bases to trimming and J lost 4 bases; unmatched junction nucleotides: 4. The CDR3 is 13 amino acids. CDR3 protein: CAISQDRVYGYTF. Written as DNA, the CDR3 is TGTGCCATCAGCCAGGACAGGGTCTATGGCTACACCTTC.

Comments on this clone: Other nucleotide sequences from this sample produce the same CDR3. This chain uses TRBV2 with TRBJ2-3; no clear D gene. V was cut by 6 bases and J by 3 bases, with 7 bases left in between. Germline CDR1 SNHLY, CDR2 FYNNEI. This CDR3 has 12 residues. The CDR3 DNA reads TGTGCCAGCAGCCCCGGGACAGATACGCAGTATTTT. Protein: CASSPGTDTQYF.

This chain links TRBV5-1 with TRBJ1-1; 7 bases align to TRBD1. The V and J ends lost 4 bases and 2 bases, in that order; junction bases with no gene match: 8. This CDR3 has 15 residues. Germline CDR1 is SGHRS and CDR2 is YFSETQ. CDR3 DNA sequence: TGCGCCAGCAGCGCCGCCGGGACAGCAAACACTGAAGCTTTCTTT. It encodes CASSAAGTANTEAFF.

This clone was picked up a small number of times. V and J are TRBV10-3 and TRBJ1-4; D gene unclear. Germline CDR1 reads ENHRY; CDR2 reads SYGVKD. The ends were cut back, 5 bases at V and 8 bases at J, with 9 bases in the middle. This CDR3 region has 12 residues. CDR3 sequence: CAISRGGEKLFF. The CDR3 nucleotides read TGTGCCATCAGTCGGGGAGGAGAAAAACTGTTTTTT.

This chain connects TRBV29-1 to TRBJ1-4; no clear D gene. The V gene's germline CDR1 is SQVTM and CDR2 ANQGSEA. The CDR3 has 13 amino acids. Trimming took off 1 base at V and 7 bases at J, with 10 bases between the two ends. This CDR3 reads CSVEGLVGEKLFF. The CDR3 coding sequence is TGCAGCGTTGAAGGACTCGTAGGTGAAAAACTGTTTTTT. The entire variable domain, with the rest obtained from reference TRBV29-1 and TRBJ1-4, is as follows: SAVISQKPSRDICQRGTSLTIQCQVDSQVTMMFWYRQQPGQSLTLIATANQGSEATYESGFVIDKFPISRPNLTFSTLTVSNMSPEDSSIYLCSVEGLVGEKLFFGSGTQLSVL.

The chain employs TRBV11-2 and TRBJ2-3; D not resolved. The ends were cut back, 0 bases at V and 5 bases at J, with 6 bases in the middle. The length of the CDR3 is 13 residues. In germline, CDR1 is SGHAT, CDR2 FQNNGV. CDR3 in DNA: TGTGCCAGCAGCTTAGATCCGATAGATACGCAGTATTTT. Translated, it gives CASSLDPIDTQYF.

The gene calls are TRBV5-1 and TRBJ2-2; D unresolved. The V gene's germline CDR1 is SGHRS and CDR2 YFSETQ. CDR3 length: 14 residues. V lost 2 bases and J lost 6, with 11 bases in between. The CDR3 sequence: CASSLRGLPGELFF. CDR3 in DNA: TGCGCCAGCAGCTTACGCGGTCTCCCCGGGGAGCTGTTTTTT.

This clone was counted between two and nine times. V and J are TRBV6-4 and TRBJ1-1; D might be TRBD1 (5 bases). V lost 2 bases, J lost 9 bases, and 16 bases lay in between. Germline-derived CDR1 and CDR2 are MRHNA and SNTAGT. The CDR3 sequence is 14 residues long. CDR3 amino acids: CASSDGGIGNKAFF. The CDR3 DNA is TGTGCCAGCAGTGACGGGGGTATTGGGAATAAAGCTTTCTTT.